This paragraph covers one T cell receptor (beta chain) sequence. Sequenced by immunoSEQ multiplex PCR; TCRdb stores in-frame clones only, minus some. The data contain approximately 130,000 clones, approximately 88% of them seen just once; the ten biggest clones take up about 6%. This sample stems from a study of T cell responses to AZD1222 COVID-19 vaccine. The V gene lost 6 bases and the J gene lost 8 bases, with 10 bases spanning the gap. This CDR3 comprises 12 residues. The V gene's germline CDR1 is SNHLY and CDR2 FYNNEI. The sequenced sample was peripheral blood, obtained 28 days after the second AZD1222 dose. The sequence came from an adult who received the AZD1222 COVID-19 vaccine. This rearrangement joins TRBV2 to TRBJ1-4, with D tentatively TRBD1 (6 bases). CDR3 region: CASRGQGEKLFF. In nucleotides, the CDR3 is TGTGCCAGCAGGGGCCAGGGGGAAAAACTGTTTTTT.